Described below is a single TCR beta chain sequence and its context. This table comes from immunoSEQ multiplex PCR, and its TCRdb copy is limited to in-frame clones, with some not included. In the table there are around 120,000 clones, around 87% of which are singletons. These data belong to a study of blood T cell repertoires in COVID-19. The TCR sequence derives from a woman between 65 and 79 years old with acute or convalescent COVID-19. Material: peripheral blood.

The CDR3 loop reads CASSPRTGFSVEKLFF. The CDR3 DNA reads TGTGCCAGCAGCCCAAGGACGGGGTTCTCGGTTGAAAAACTGTTTTTT. The genes are TRBV11-3 and TRBJ1-4; D not certain. The germline V gene encodes CDR1 SGHNT and CDR2 YENEEA. The CDR3 runs to 16 residues. V lost 5 bases and J lost 7, with 20 bases in between.